This T cell receptor beta chain was sequenced for a study of cytomegalovirus exposure and HLA in healthy donors. 13 Jbeta primers and 60 Vbeta primers were used for the PCR. The method was immunoSEQ multiplex PCR; TCRdb's version includes in-frame clones alone and lacks a portion of them. The data show 170,000 or so clones, about 73% seen once. Germline lookup yields CDR1 MNHNS and CDR2 SASEGT. Trimming removed 2 bases from V and 10 bases from J; junction bases left unmatched: 2. The CDR3 sequence is 12 residues long. There are a few counts of this clone. The chain couples TRBV6-1 to TRBJ2-3, with 8 bases identical to TRBD2. Source material: PBMCs. The sequence came from a woman between 45 and 65 years old in good health and CMV-seropositive. CDR3 protein: CASSEPTSAQYF. The CDR3 DNA reads TGTGCCAGCAGTGAACCGACTAGCGCGCAGTATTTT.